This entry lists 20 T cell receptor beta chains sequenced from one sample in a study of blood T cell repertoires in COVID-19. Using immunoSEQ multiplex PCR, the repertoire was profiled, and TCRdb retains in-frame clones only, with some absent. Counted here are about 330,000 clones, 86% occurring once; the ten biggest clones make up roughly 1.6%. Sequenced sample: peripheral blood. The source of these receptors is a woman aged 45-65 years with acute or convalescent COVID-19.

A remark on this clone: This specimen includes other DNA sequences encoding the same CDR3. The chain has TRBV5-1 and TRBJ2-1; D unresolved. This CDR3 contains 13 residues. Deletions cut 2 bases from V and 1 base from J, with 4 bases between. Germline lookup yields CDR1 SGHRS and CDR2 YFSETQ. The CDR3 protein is CASSLASYNEQFF. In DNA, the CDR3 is TGCGCCAGCAGCTTAGCATCCTACAATGAGCAGTTCTTC.

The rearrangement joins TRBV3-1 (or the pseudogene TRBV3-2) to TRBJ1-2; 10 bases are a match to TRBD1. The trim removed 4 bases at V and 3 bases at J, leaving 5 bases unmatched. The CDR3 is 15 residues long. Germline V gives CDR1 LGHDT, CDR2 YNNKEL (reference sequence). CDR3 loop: CASSPWDRGDYGYTF. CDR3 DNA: TGTGCCAGCAGCCCATGGGACAGGGGAGACTATGGCTACACCTTC.

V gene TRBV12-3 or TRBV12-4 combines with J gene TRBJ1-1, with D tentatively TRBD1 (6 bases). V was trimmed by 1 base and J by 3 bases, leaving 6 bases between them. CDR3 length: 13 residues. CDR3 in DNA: TGTGCCAGCAGTTTAGACAGGGACACTGAAGCTTTCTTT. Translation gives CASSLDRDTEAFF.

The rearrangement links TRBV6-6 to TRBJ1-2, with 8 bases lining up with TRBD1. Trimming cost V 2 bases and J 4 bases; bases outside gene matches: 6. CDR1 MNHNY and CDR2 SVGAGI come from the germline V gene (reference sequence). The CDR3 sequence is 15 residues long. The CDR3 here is CASSYEARGLYGYTF. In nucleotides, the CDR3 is TGTGCCAGCAGTTACGAGGCCAGGGGGCTCTATGGCTACACCTTC.

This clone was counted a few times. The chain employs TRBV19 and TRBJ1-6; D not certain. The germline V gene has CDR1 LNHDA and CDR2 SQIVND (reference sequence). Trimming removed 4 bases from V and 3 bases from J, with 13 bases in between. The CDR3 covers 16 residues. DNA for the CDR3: TGTGCCAGTAGTACAGGACGGGGAAACTATAATTCACCCCTCCACTTT. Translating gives CASSTGRGNYNSPLHF.

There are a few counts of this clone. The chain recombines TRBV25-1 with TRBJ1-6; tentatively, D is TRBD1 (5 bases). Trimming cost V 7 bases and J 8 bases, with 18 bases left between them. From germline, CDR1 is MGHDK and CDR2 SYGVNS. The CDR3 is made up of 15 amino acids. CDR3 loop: CASTPWQGLDSPLHF. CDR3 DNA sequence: TGTGCCAGCACCCCCTGGCAGGGATTGGATTCACCCCTCCACTTT.

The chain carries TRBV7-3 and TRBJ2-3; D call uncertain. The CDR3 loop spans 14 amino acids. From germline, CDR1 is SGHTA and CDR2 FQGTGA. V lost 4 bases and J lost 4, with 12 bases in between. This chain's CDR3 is CASSSALGADTQYF. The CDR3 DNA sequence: TGTGCCAGCAGCTCCGCGCTGGGCGCAGATACGCAGTATTTT.

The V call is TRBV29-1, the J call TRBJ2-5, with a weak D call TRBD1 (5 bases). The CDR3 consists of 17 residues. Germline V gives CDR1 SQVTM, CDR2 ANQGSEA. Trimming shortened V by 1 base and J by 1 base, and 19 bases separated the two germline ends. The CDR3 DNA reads TGCAGCGTTGAAGTTTGGAAAGGGGCCAGGGCCCAAGAGACCCAGTACTTC. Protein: CSVEVWKGARAQETQYF.

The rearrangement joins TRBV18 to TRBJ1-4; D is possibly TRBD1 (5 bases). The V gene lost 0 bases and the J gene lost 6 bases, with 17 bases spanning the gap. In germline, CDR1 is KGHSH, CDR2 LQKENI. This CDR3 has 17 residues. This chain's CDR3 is CASSPPLDSSLYEKLFF. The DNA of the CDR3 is TGTGCCAGCTCACCACCCCTTGACAGTTCGTTATATGAAAAACTGTTTTTT.

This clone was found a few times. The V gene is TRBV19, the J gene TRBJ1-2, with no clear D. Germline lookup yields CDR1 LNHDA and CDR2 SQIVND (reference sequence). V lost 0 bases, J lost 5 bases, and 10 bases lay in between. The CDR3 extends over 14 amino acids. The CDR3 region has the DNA TGTGCCAGTAGTATAGATCTCCAGTCATATGGCTACACCTTC. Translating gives CASSIDLQSYGYTF.

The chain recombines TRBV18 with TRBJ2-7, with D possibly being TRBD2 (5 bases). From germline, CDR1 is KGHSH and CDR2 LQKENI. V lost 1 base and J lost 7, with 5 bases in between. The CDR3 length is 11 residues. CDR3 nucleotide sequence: TGTGCCAGCTCACCACGGGAGGAGCAGTACTTC. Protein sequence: CASSPREEQYF.

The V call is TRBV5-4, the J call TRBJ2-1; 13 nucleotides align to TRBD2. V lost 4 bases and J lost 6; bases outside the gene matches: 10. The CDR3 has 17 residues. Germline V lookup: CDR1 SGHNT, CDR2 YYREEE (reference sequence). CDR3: CASSKGTGLAGVNEQFF. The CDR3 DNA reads TGTGCCAGCAGCAAGGGAACCGGACTAGCGGGAGTCAATGAGCAGTTCTTC. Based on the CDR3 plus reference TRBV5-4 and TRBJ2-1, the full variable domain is ETGVTQSPTHLIKTRGQQVTLRCSSQSGHNTVSWYQQALGQGPQFIFQYYREEENGRGNFPPRFSGLQFPNYSSELNVNALELDDSALYLCASSKGTGLAGVNEQFFGPGTRLTVL.

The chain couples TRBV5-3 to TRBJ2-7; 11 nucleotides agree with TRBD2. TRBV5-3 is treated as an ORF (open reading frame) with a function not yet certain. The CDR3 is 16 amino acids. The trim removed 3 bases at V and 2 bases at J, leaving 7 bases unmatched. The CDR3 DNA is TGTGCCAGAAGCTGGAGGACTAGCGGGTTTACCTACGAGCAGTACTTC. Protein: CARSWRTSGFTYEQYF.

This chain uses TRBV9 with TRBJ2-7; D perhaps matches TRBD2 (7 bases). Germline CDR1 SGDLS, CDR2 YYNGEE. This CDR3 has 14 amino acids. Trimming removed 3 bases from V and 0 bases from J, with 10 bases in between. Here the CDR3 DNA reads TGTGCCAGCAGCGCGGCGGGGGCCTCCTACGAGCAGTACTTC. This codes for CASSAAGASYEQYF.

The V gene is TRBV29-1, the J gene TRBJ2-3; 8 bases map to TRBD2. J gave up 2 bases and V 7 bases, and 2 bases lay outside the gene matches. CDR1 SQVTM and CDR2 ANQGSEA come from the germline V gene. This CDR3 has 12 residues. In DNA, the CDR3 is TGCAGCGCTAGCGGGCACACAGATACGCAGTATTTT. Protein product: CSASGHTDTQYF.

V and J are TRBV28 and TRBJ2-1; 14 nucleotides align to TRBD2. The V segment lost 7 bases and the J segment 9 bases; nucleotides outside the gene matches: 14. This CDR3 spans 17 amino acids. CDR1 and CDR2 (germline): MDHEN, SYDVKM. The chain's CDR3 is CASTRTSGRSGWVEQFF. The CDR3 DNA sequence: TGTGCCAGCACCAGGACTAGCGGGAGGTCGGGTTGGGTTGAGCAGTTCTTC. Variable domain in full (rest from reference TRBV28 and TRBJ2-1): DVKVTQSSRYLVKRTGEKVFLECVQDMDHENMFWYRQDPGLGLRLIYFSYDVKMKEKGDIPEGYSVSREKKERFSLILESASTNQTSMYLCASTRTSGRSGWVEQFFGPGTRLTVL.

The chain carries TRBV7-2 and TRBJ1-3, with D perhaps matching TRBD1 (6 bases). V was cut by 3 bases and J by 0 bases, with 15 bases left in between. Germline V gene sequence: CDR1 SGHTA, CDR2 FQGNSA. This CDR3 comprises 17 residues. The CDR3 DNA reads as TGTGCCAGCAGCTTGACCTCAGGGGCCACCTCTGGAAACACCATATATTTT. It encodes CASSLTSGATSGNTIYF.

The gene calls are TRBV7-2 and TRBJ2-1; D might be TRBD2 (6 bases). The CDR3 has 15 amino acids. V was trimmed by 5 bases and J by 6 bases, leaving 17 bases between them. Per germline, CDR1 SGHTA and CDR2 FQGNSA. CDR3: CASSRTSGSGNEQFF. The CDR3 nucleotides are TGTGCCAGCAGCCGGACTTCCGGGAGTGGCAATGAGCAGTTCTTC.

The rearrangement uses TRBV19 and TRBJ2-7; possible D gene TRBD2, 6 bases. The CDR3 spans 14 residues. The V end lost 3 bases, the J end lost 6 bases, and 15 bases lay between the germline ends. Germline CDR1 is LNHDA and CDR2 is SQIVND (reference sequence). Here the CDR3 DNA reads TGTGCCAGTAGTATCGGTCTCGGGGGTAGCGAGCAGTACTTC. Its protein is CASSIGLGGSEQYF.

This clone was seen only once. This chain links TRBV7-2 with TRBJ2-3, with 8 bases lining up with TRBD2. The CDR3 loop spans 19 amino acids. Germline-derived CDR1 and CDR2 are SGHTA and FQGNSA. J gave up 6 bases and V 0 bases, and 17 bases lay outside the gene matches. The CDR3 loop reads CASSLAILGSGVGSDTQYF. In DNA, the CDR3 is TGTGCCAGCAGCTTAGCGATTTTGGGTAGCGGGGTTGGTTCGGATACGCAGTATTTT.